This T cell receptor beta chain is drawn from a study of shared clonotypes between healthy human individuals. The ends were cut back, 4 bases at V and 0 bases at J, with 11 bases in the middle. Per the germline V gene, CDR1 is SGHDN and CDR2 is FVKESK. This CDR3 has 15 residues. The repertoire was sequenced with immunoSEQ multiplex PCR; TCRdb's copy has only in-frame clones and lacks some. The sample carries millions of clones, 80% to 95% recorded once. Points from the study as a whole: Non-shared clonotypes were found to have lower generation probabilities than the clonotypes that were shared by all four of the sorted-subset donors.

A note on this clone: No antigen is known for it.

The J gene is TRBJ2-3, the V gene TRBV14; D is perhaps TRBD2 (5 bases). This TCR came from a man younger than 35 in good health. Some clones in this sample may be carry-over from other donors' samples. The source material was naive CD4+ T cells from PBMCs. Described subset: CD45RA+ positively selected. The CDR3 DNA is TGTGCCAGCAGCCTCCTCGGGGTTAGCACAGATACGCAGTATTTT. Its protein product is CASSLLGVSTDTQYF.